This paragraph covers one T cell receptor beta chain sequence. These data come from a study of beta chain features in type 1 diabetes. The whole isolated RNA underwent reverse transcription, so sequencing captured expressed TCRB transcripts. TCRdb keeps only in-frame clones here, not all; method: immunoSEQ multiplex PCR. The repertoire holds roughly 250,000 clones, with 9.6% as singletons. The source is a woman younger than 35 in good health. Specimen: naive CD4+ T cells from blood.

The CDR3 reads CASSDGIYGYTF. DNA for the CDR3: TGTGCCAGCAGTGACGGGATCTATGGCTACACCTTC. The chain employs TRBV6-1 and TRBJ1-2; D remains ambiguous. The V end was cut by 3 bases, the J end by 4 bases, with 6 bases between. From germline, CDR1 is MNHNS and CDR2 SASEGT. The length of the CDR3 is 12 residues.